What follows are 20 T cell receptor beta chains derived from one specimen sequenced in a study of cytomegalovirus exposure and HLA in healthy donors. Primers included in the PCR were 60 Vbeta and 13 Jbeta primers. The table came from immunoSEQ multiplex PCR; TCRdb's copy has only in-frame clones and leaves some out. The sample includes over 200,000 clones, roughly 82% of them seen just once. Sequencing input: PBMCs. The origin of the receptors is a woman in her forties in good health and CMV-seropositive.

The V call is TRBV18, the J call TRBJ2-1; 11 bases map to TRBD1. Germline CDR1 is KGHSH and CDR2 is LQKENI. The V gene end was trimmed by 6 bases and the J gene end by 8 bases; junction bases not matched to a gene: 9. CDR3 length equals 15 residues. CDR3 amino acids: CASSPKRTGGDEQFF. The CDR3 coding sequence is TGTGCCAGCTCCCCGAAGAGGACAGGGGGCGATGAGCAGTTCTTC.

This chain links TRBV4-1 with TRBJ1-1; D is uncertain. Germline V lookup: CDR1 MGHRA, CDR2 YSYEKL. V gave up 1 base and J gave up 9 bases, with 12 bases separating them. The CDR3 runs to 13 residues. The CDR3 sequence: CASSQGSTAKAFF. As DNA, the CDR3 is TGCGCCAGCAGCCAAGGAAGTACTGCAAAAGCTTTCTTT.

The gene calls are TRBV7-9 and TRBJ2-7; a possible D gene is TRBD1 (6 bases). Trimming stripped 6 bases from V and 6 bases from J, with 21 bases between. The CDR3 contains 15 residues. Germline assignment: CDR1 SEHNR and CDR2 FQNEAQ (reference sequence). The chain's CDR3 is CASSSYRVPLGEQYF. CDR3 in DNA: TGTGCCAGCAGTTCATACAGGGTACCGCTTGGCGAGCAGTACTTC.

The chain links TRBV4-3 to TRBJ2-2, with unresolved D. This CDR3 has 15 amino acids. Per the germline V gene, CDR1 is LGHNA and CDR2 is YSLEER. Trimming took off 0 bases at V and 5 bases at J, with 10 bases between the two ends. CDR3 loop: CASSQESLLTGELFF. CDR3 sequence (DNA): TGCGCCAGCAGCCAAGAAAGCCTACTAACCGGGGAGCTGTTTTTT.

The chain couples TRBV5-6 to TRBJ2-1; 13 nucleotides align to TRBD2. The CDR3 extends over 15 amino acids. With V trimmed by 4 bases and J by 10 bases, 8 bases remained unmatched. Germline V CDR1 and CDR2: SGHDT, YYEEEE. Written as DNA, the CDR3 is TGTGCCAGCAGCCTAGGACTAGCGGGGGCTGAGGAGCAGTTCTTC. This sequence encodes CASSLGLAGAEEQFF.

The chain couples TRBV6-5 to TRBJ1-2; D remains ambiguous. In germline, CDR1 is MNHEY, CDR2 SVGAGI. V dropped 6 bases and J dropped 2 bases, with 16 bases sitting between them. This CDR3 has 15 amino acids. This CDR3 is CASRRLGAGNYGYTF. DNA for the CDR3: TGTGCCAGCAGGCGTCTCGGAGCGGGGAACTATGGCTACACCTTC.

The chain carries TRBV25-1 and TRBJ2-1, with 9 bases identical to TRBD1. Germline values: CDR1 MGHDK, CDR2 SYGVNS. V lost 6 bases, J lost 6 bases, and 3 bases stayed unmatched. The CDR3 is 13 residues long. The CDR3 sequence: CASSRTGANEQFF. CDR3 nucleotides: TGTGCCAGCAGCAGGACAGGGGCCAATGAGCAGTTCTTC.

The chain has TRBV5-1 and TRBJ1-6, with TRBD1 as a possible D gene (5 bases). The CDR3 spans 15 residues. Germline CDR1 is SGHRS and CDR2 is YFSETQ. V was trimmed by 0 bases and J by 7 bases, leaving 11 bases between them. The CDR3 reads CASSLGSTVNSPLHF. The CDR3 DNA reads as TGCGCCAGCAGCTTGGGCTCGACAGTCAATTCACCCCTCCACTTT.

The V call is TRBV25-1, the J call TRBJ2-5; 11 nucleotides align to TRBD1. V shed 6 bases, J shed 3 bases, and the junction held 6 bases outside the gene matches. CDR1 and CDR2 (germline): MGHDK, SYGVNS. The CDR3 has 15 amino acids. The CDR3 is CASRWGQGGKETQYF. The CDR3 nucleotides read TGTGCCAGCAGGTGGGGACAGGGGGGAAAAGAGACCCAGTACTTC.

The count of this clone is one. V gene TRBV5-4 combines with J gene TRBJ2-7; 13 nucleotides match TRBD2. CDR3 length equals 18 residues. V shed 4 bases and J 1 base; nucleotides not matched to a gene: 11. CDR1 is SGHNT and CDR2 is YYREEE in the germline V gene (reference sequence). The CDR3 reads CASSLGLAGVAISYEQYF. For the CDR3, the DNA is TGTGCCAGCAGCCTCGGACTAGCGGGAGTAGCCATTTCCTACGAGCAGTACTTC. The full variable domain, in which reference TRBV5-4 and TRBJ2-7 provide the parts outside the CDR3, is ETGVTQSPTHLIKTRGQQVTLRCSSQSGHNTVSWYQQALGQGPQFIFQYYREEENGRGNFPPRFSGLQFPNYSSELNVNALELDDSALYLCASSLGLAGVAISYEQYFGPGTRLTVT.

This clone was found a few times. This chain joins TRBV6-5 and TRBJ2-2; D might be TRBD2 (5 bases). The CDR3 runs to 15 residues. Germline CDR1 MNHEY, CDR2 SVGAGI. With 4 bases removed from V and 7 bases from J, the gap between germline ends came to 16 bases. The DNA of the CDR3 is TGTGCCAGCAGTTTAGACGAGAGGGTCGGCGGGGAGCTGTTTTTT. Its translation is CASSLDERVGGELFF.

The chain combines TRBV6-6 with TRBJ2-2; D is undetermined. Per the germline V gene, CDR1 is MNHNY and CDR2 is SVGAGI (reference sequence). Trimming removed 6 bases at V and 2 bases at J, with 7 bases between. This CDR3 has 13 amino acids. CDR3 loop: CASSSTNTGELFF. The CDR3 DNA reads TGTGCCAGCAGCTCCACTAACACCGGGGAGCTGTTTTTT.

The chain joins TRBV5-1 to TRBJ2-7; perhaps TRBD2 as D (5 bases). The CDR3 runs 15 residues. Between the trimmed V and J ends, which lost 4 bases and 0 bases, there was a span of 14 bases. The V gene's germline CDR1 is SGHRS and CDR2 YFSETQ. CDR3 residues: CASSVAIGLSYEQYF. In DNA, the CDR3 is TGCGCCAGCAGCGTGGCAATAGGACTCTCCTACGAGCAGTACTTC.

The chain joins TRBV9 to TRBJ2-2; no reliable D call. The CDR3 has 12 amino acids. V shed 3 bases and J shed 8 bases, with 8 bases lying between them. Germline-derived CDR1 and CDR2 are SGDLS and YYNGEE. CDR3 loop: CASSEQWGELFF. Here the CDR3 DNA reads TGTGCCAGCAGCGAACAATGGGGGGAGCTGTTTTTT.

V and J are TRBV18 and TRBJ1-2, with 11 bases fitting TRBD1. The CDR3 has 15 amino acids. Trimming at V came to 6 bases and at J to 5 bases, leaving 8 bases not matched to a gene. Germline V gene data show CDR1 as KGHSH and CDR2 as LQKENI. The CDR3 bases are TGTGCCAGCTCCGATGGACAGGGGGCGGTGTATGGCTACACCTTC. It specifies CASSDGQGAVYGYTF.

CDR3 DNA sequence: TGCGCCAGCAGCCCGCACAGGGACCTCCGCCCTTATGGCTACACCTTC. This codes for CASSPHRDLRPYGYTF. V is TRBV5-1 and J is TRBJ1-2; D possibly corresponds to TRBD1 (6 bases). This CDR3 is 16 amino acids long. Germline V gives CDR1 SGHRS, CDR2 YFSETQ. The V gene lost 4 bases and the J gene lost 5 bases, with 21 bases spanning the gap.

This sequence joins TRBV7-3 and TRBJ2-1, with D perhaps TRBD2 (6 bases). V was cut by 4 bases and J by 1 base, with 11 bases left in between. Germline V gene lookup returns CDR1 SGHTA and CDR2 FQGTGA. CDR3 length: 15 residues. The CDR3 protein is CASSSAGTSYNEQFF. The CDR3 region has the DNA TGTGCCAGCAGCTCGGCCGGGACTTCCTACAATGAGCAGTTCTTC.

This chain joins TRBV27 and TRBJ2-7, with D possibly matching TRBD1 (6 bases). Germline V gene data show CDR1 as MNHEY and CDR2 as SMNVEV (reference sequence). The CDR3 consists of 16 residues. The V gene lost 5 bases and the J gene lost 3 bases, with 20 bases spanning the gap. CDR3 sequence reads: CASSRLGPGHNYEQYF. CDR3 nucleotides: TGTGCCAGCAGTCGCTTAGGCCCGGGACACAACTACGAGCAGTACTTC.

V usage is TRBV4-3 and J usage is TRBJ2-6; 13 bases agree with TRBD2. Trimming cost V 0 bases and J 1 base; bases outside gene matches: 0. This CDR3 has 18 residues. Germline assignment: CDR1 LGHNA and CDR2 YSLEER. The CDR3: CASSQELAGGSGANVLTF. DNA of the CDR3: TGCGCCAGCAGCCAAGAACTAGCGGGAGGGTCTGGGGCCAACGTCCTGACTTTC.

The V gene is TRBV5-4, the J gene TRBJ1-4, with D tentatively TRBD1 (5 bases). From germline, CDR1 is SGHNT and CDR2 YYREEE (reference sequence). Trimming removed 1 base from V and 0 bases from J, with 10 bases in between. CDR3 length equals 16 residues. DNA for the CDR3: TGTGCCAGCAGCTTGCGTTTACAGGCAACTAATGAAAAACTGTTTTTT. Amino acid sequence: CASSLRLQATNEKLFF.